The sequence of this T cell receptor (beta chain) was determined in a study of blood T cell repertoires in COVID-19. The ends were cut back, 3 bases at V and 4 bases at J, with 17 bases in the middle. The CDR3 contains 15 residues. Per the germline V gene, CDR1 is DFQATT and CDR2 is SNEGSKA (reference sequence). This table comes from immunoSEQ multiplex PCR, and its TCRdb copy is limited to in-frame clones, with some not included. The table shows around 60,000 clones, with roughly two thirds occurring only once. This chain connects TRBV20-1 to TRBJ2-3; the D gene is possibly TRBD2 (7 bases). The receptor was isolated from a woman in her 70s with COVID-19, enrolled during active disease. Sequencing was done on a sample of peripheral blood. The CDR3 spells CSASPPGGEADTQYF. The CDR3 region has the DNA TGCAGTGCTAGTCCTCCGGGGGGCGAAGCAGATACGCAGTATTTT.